The 14 T cell receptor beta chains reported below all come from one sample, sequenced in a study of spatial heterogeneity in lung cancer. This sample's time point: blood at routine non-recurrence follow-up after resection. Whole RNA, which was extracted from tumor, nontumor lung tissue or frozen PBMC, was sequenced without any cell sorting. TCRdb re-called the 5' RACE reads with MiXCR, one entry per CDR3 protein. The sample records under 150,000 distinct CDR3 sequences, less than 15% being singletons. The material was PBMCs, obtained at follow-up. These receptors were obtained from a male donor with early-stage non-small cell lung cancer.

There are many counts of this clonotype. V gene TRBV28 combines with J gene TRBJ2-6; either TRBD1 or TRBD2 may supply D (5 bases each). V lost 7 bases to trimming and J lost 1 base, with 17 bases between them. The CDR3 has 17 residues. Germline loops: CDR1 MDHEN, CDR2 SYDVKM. The chain's CDR3 is CASNDRGRRSGANVLTF. As DNA, the CDR3 is TGTGCCAGCAATGACCGGGGCCGGCGGTCTGGGGCCAACGTCCTGACTTTC.

In its sample, this clonotype was seen many times. The chain joins TRBV10-1 to TRBJ2-2; D uncertain. The germline V gene encodes CDR1 WNHNN and CDR2 SYGVQD (reference sequence). Trimming left V 2 bases short and J 7 bases short, with 5 bases between. The length of the CDR3 is 12 residues. The CDR3 sequence: CASSEGGGELFF. The CDR3 nucleotides read TGCGCCAGCAGTGAGGGTGGCGGGGAGCTGTTTTTT.

The V call is TRBV21-1, the J call TRBJ2-7; the table assigns TRBD1, which was not confirmed against the DNA. TRBV21-1 is flagged as a pseudogene. CDR3 size: 13 residues. Here the CDR3 DNA reads TGTGCCAGCCTAGACAGGGAGTCCCACGAGCAGTACTTC. Translation: CASLDRESHEQYF.

The chain recombines TRBV7-9 with TRBJ2-2, with 10 bases aligning to TRBD1. The CDR3 is 19 amino acids. The germline CDR1 and CDR2 sequences are SEHNR and FQNEAQ (reference sequence). The ends lost 3 bases at V and 4 bases at J; junction bases unmatched: 14. In DNA form, the CDR3 reads TGTGCCAGCAGCTTCAACAGGGACAGGGGACTCGGGATCACCGGGGAGCTGTTTTTT. Amino acids: CASSFNRDRGLGITGELFF.

This clonotype was observed a few times. This chain uses TRBV5-4 with TRBJ1-5, with D uncertain. V shed 0 bases and J shed 7 bases, with 5 bases lying between them. The CDR3 length is 12 residues. CDR1 is SGHNT, CDR2 YYREEE, per germline (reference sequence). The CDR3 is CASSLDKQPQHF. The CDR3 coding sequence is TGTGCCAGCAGCTTGGATAAGCAGCCCCAGCATTTT.

There are many counts of this clonotype. The chain carries TRBV6-1 and TRBJ2-1, with D unclear. CDR3 length: 17 residues. The V end lost 2 bases, the J end lost 0 bases, and 14 bases lay between the germline ends. Germline CDR1 reads MNHNS; CDR2 reads SASEGT. The CDR3 spells CASSERISTASYNEQFF. DNA for the CDR3: TGTGCCAGCAGTGAAAGGATCTCCACGGCCTCCTACAATGAGCAGTTCTTC.

This sequence joins TRBV7-8 and TRBJ2-3; maybe TRBD2 (5 bases). The germline V gene has CDR1 SGHVS and CDR2 FQNEAQ. The CDR3 is made up of 13 amino acids. Trimming stripped 6 bases from V and 3 bases from J, with 10 bases between. The CDR3 loop reads CASRRTPTDTQYF. The CDR3 DNA follows: TGTGCCAGCAGGAGGACTCCAACAGATACGCAGTATTTT.

This clonotype was found many times. The gene calls are TRBV9 and TRBJ2-1, with a tentative D call TRBD2 (5 bases). V was trimmed by 3 bases and J by 8 bases, leaving 12 bases between them. The CDR3 sequence is 13 residues long. Germline assignment: CDR1 SGDLS and CDR2 YYNGEE. CDR3: CASSARGRDEQFF. The CDR3 DNA sequence: TGTGCCAGCAGCGCACGGGGAAGGGATGAGCAGTTCTTC.

The V call is TRBV27, the J call TRBJ2-7; 10 positions match TRBD1. CDR1 is MNHEY, CDR2 SMNVEV, per germline (reference sequence). After removal of 5 bases from V and 0 bases from J, the junction contained 4 bases not matched to a gene. The CDR3 sequence is 15 residues long. CDR3 residues: CASSKGQGSSYEQYF. In DNA form, the CDR3 reads TGTGCCAGCAGTAAGGGACAGGGGAGCTCCTACGAGCAGTACTTC.

This clonotype was observed a few times. CDR3 nucleotide sequence: TGTGCCAGCAGCCTCTCGGGACCAGCCCGCGAGCAGTACTTC. Protein: CASSLSGPAREQYF. V gene TRBV3-1 combines with J gene TRBJ2-7; D could derive from TRBD1 or TRBD2 (5 bases each). This CDR3 contains 14 residues. Trimming stripped 4 bases from V and 6 bases from J, with 16 bases between. The germline V gene encodes CDR1 LGHDT and CDR2 YNNKEL (reference sequence).

There are many counts of this clonotype. The genes are TRBV10-3 and TRBJ2-7; 9 bases map to TRBD1. Trimming cost V 2 bases and J 3 bases; bases outside gene matches: 5. There are 15 residues in the CDR3. The germline V gene encodes CDR1 ENHRY and CDR2 SYGVKD. CDR3 nucleotides: TGTGCCATCAGTGAGAGAGACAGGGGGGGCTACGAGCAGTACTTC. As protein: CAISERDRGGYEQYF.

This clonotype was counted between two and nine times. V usage is TRBV19 and J usage is TRBJ1-1; D is ambiguous. This CDR3 spans 14 amino acids. From germline, CDR1 is LNHDA and CDR2 SQIVND (reference sequence). V lost 7 bases to trimming and J lost 0 bases, with 12 bases between them. The CDR3 loop reads CASISGDMNTEAFF. The CDR3 nucleotides are TGTGCCAGTATTTCAGGAGACATGAACACTGAAGCTTTCTTT. Complete variable domain (other parts from reference TRBV19 and TRBJ1-1): DGGITQSPKYLFRKEGQNVTLSCEQNLNHDAMYWYRQDPGQGLRLIYYSQIVNDFQKGDIAEGYSVSREKKESFPLTVTSAQKNPTAFYLCASISGDMNTEAFFGQGTRLTVV.

This clonotype was counted ten times or more. V is TRBV27 and J is TRBJ1-1; D may be TRBD1 (6 bases). Germline V gene sequence: CDR1 MNHEY, CDR2 SMNVEV (reference sequence). The V end was cut by 3 bases, the J end by 4 bases, with 15 bases between. The CDR3 is made up of 15 amino acids. The chain's CDR3 is CASSLVGGLGTEAFF. The CDR3, as DNA: TGTGCCAGCAGTTTGGTGGGGGGGCTGGGCACTGAAGCTTTCTTT.

The chain uses TRBV7-2 and TRBJ2-3, with no clear D. This CDR3 is 14 amino acids long. Trimming shortened V by 0 bases and J by 7 bases, and 11 bases separated the two germline ends. Germline V CDR1 and CDR2: SGHTA, FQGNSA. The CDR3 DNA reads TGTGCCAGCAGCTTAGCGCTACAGATCTATACGCAGTATTTT. As protein: CASSLALQIYTQYF. The full variable domain, in which reference TRBV7-2 and TRBJ2-3 provide the parts outside the CDR3, is GAGVSQSPSNKVTEKGKDVELRCDPISGHTALYWYRQSLGQGLEFLIYFQGNSAPDKSGLPSDRFSAERTGGSVSTLTIQRTQQEDSAVYLCASSLALQIYTQYFGPGTRLTVL.